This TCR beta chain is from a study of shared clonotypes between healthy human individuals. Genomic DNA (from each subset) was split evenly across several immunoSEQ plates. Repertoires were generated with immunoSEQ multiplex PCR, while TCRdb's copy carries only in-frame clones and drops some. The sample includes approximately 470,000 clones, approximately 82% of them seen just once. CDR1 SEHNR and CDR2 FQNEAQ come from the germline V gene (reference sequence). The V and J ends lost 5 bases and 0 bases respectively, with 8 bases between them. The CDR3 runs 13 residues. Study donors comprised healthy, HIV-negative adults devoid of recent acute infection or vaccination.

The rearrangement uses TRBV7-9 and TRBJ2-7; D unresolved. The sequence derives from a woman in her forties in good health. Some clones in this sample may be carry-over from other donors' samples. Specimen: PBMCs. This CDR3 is CASSPDGSYEQYF. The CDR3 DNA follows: TGTGCCAGCAGCCCGGACGGCTCCTACGAGCAGTACTTC.